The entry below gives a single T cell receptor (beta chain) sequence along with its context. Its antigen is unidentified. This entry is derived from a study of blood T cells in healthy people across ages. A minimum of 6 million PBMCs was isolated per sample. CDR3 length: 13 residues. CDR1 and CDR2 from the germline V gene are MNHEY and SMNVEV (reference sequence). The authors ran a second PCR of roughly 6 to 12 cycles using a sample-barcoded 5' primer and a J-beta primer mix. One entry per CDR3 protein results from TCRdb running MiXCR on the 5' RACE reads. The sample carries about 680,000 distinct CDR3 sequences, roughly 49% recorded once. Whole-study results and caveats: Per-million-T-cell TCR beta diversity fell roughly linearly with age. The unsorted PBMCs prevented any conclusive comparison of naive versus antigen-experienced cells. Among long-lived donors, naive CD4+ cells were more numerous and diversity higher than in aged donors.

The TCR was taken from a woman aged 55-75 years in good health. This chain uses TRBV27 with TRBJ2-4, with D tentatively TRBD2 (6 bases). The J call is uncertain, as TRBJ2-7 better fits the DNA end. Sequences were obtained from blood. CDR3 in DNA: TGTGCCAGCAGTTTAGACGGGGGCTACGAGCAGTACTTC. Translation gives CASSLDGGYEQYF.